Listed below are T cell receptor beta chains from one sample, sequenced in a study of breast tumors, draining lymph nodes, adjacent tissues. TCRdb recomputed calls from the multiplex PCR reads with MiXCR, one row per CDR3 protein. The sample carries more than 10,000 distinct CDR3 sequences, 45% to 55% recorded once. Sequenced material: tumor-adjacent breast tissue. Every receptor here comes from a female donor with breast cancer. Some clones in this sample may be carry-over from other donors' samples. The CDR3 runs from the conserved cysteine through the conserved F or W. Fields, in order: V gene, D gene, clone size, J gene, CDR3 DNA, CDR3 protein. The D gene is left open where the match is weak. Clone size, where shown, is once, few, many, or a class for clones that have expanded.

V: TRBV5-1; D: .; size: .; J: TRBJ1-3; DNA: TGCGCCAGCAGCTGGACATCAGAGGGAAACACCATATATTTT; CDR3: CASSWTSEGNTIYF
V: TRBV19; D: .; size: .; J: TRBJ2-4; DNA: TGTGCCAGTAGTATACAGGGAATTAAAAACATTCAGTACTTC; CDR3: CASSIQGIKNIQYF
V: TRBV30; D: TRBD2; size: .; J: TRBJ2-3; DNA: TGTGCCTGGAGCCCTAGCGGGAGGACAGATACGCAGTATTTT; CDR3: CAWSPSGRTDTQYF
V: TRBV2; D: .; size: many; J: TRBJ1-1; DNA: TGTGCCAGCTCCTACGTAGGCGGGAGGACTGAAGCTTTCTTT; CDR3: CASSYVGGRTEAFF
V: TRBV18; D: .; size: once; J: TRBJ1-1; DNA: TGTGCCAGCTCACCATTTTCAATAATTGAGGAAGCTTTCTTT; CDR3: CASSPFSIIEEAFF
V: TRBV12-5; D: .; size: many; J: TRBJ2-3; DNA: TGTGCTAGTGGCCGGGACACGGGAACAGATACGCAGTATTTT; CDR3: CASGRDTGTDTQYF
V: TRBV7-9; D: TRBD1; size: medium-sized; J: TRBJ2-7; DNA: TGTGCCAGCAGCTTCCAGACAGGGAACGAGCAGTACTTC; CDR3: CASSFQTGNEQYF
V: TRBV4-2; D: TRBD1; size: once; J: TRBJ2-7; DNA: TGTGCCAGCAGCCAAGATGGGACAGGCTACGAGCAGTACTTC; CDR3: CASSQDGTGYEQYF
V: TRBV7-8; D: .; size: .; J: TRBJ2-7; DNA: TGTGCCAGCACCCCTCTAAGTAGCGGCGAGCAGTACTTC; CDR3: CASTPLSSGEQYF
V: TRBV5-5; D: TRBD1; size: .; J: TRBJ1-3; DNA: TGTGCCAGCAGCTTGGCCCCGACAGGGACAGCGGTCTACCCTGGAAACACCATATATTTT; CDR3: CASSLAPTGTAVYPGNTIYF
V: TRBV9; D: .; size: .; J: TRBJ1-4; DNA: TGTGCCAGCAGCGTATCCCGGGGGCAGGGCCAAAATGAAAAACTGTTTTTT; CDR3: CASSVSRGQGQNEKLFF
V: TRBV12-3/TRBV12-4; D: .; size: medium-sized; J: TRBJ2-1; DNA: TGTGCCAGCAAGGCCGGTCTAATCCAGTTCTTC; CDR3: CASKAGLIQFF
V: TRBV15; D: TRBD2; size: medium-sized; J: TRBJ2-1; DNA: TGTGCCACCGGACGAACTAGCGGCAACCGCAATGAGCAGTTCTTC; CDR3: CATGRTSGNRNEQFF
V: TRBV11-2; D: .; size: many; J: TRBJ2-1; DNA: TGTGCCAGCAGCTTAGAAAATTTCGGTGAGCAGTTCTTC; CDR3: CASSLENFGEQFF
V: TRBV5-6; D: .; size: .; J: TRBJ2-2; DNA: TGTGCCAGCAGCTCGGACACCCCTTGGTCCGGGGAGCTGTTTTTT; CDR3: CASSSDTPWSGELFF
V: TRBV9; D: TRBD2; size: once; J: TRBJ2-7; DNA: TGTGCCAGCAGCGTGGGGGGACTAGCGGGACGGCAGTACTTC; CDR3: CASSVGGLAGRQYF
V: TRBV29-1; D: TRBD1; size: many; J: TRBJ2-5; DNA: TGCAGCGTTGGGACAGGGGGAATGGAGACCCAGTACTTC; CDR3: CSVGTGGMETQYF
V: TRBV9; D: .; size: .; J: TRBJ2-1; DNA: TGTGCCAGCAGCGTATCAGGGGTAAATGAGCAGTTCTTC; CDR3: CASSVSGVNEQFF
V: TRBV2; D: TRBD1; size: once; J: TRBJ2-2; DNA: TGTGCCAGCAGGGGGACAGGGTTCGGGGAGCTGTTTTTT; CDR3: CASRGTGFGELFF
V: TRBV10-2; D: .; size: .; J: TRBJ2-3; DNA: TGCGCCAGCAGACTAGGATCTAGCACAGATACGCAGTATTTT; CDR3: CASRLGSSTDTQYF
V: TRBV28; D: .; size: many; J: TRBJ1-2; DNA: TGTGCCAGCAGTTCCCAGCTGGTGGGGGCGCTGAGTGGCTACACCTTC; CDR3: CASSSQLVGALSGYTF
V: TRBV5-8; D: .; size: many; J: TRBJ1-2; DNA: TGTGCCAGCAGCTTGGGGGGGAGCTATGGCTACACCTTC; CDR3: CASSLGGSYGYTF
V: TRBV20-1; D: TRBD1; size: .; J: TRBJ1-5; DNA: TGCAGTGCTAGGGGGGGGACAGGGCTTAATCAGCCCCAGCATTTT; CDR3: CSARGGTGLNQPQHF
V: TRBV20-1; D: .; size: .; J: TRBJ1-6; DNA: TGCAGTGCAAACTTCCGGGACCCAAATTCACCCCTCCACTTT; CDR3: CSANFRDPNSPLHF
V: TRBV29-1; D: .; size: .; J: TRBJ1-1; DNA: TGCAGCGTTGATACAGGGAGGACTGAAGCTTTCTTT; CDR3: CSVDTGRTEAFF
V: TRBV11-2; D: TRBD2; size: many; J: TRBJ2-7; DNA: TGTGCCAGCAGCTTAGTGGGGGGGAGTGGCCACGAGCAGTACTTC; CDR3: CASSLVGGSGHEQYF
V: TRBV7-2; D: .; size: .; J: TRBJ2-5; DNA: TGTGCCAGCAGCTTAGCGGTCCAAGAGACCCGGTACTTC; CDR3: CASSLAVQETRYF
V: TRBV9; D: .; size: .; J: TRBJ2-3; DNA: TGTGCCAGCACCCCCGTTGGGGGGGGCAGATACGAAGATTTT; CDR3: CASTPVGGGRYEDF
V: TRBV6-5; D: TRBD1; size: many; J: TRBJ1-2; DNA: TGTGCCAGCAGTTCCAGGGGGCACGGCTACACCTTC; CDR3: CASSSRGHGYTF
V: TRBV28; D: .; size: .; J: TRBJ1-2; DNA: TGTGCCAGCAGTGTCCCCCAACCCAGGGCCTATGGCTACACCTTC; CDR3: CASSVPQPRAYGYTF
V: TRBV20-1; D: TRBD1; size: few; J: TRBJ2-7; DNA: TGCAGTGCTATAAGCGACAGGGGGAGAAACGAGCAGTACTTC; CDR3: CSAISDRGRNEQYF
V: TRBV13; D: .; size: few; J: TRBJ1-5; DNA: TGCGCCAGCAGCTTGCCCCCGACAGGCATCAATCAGCCCCAGCATTTC; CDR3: CASSLPPTGINQPQHF
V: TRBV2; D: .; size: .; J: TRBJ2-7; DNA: TGTGCCAGCAGGGGAGACAGCTACGAGCAGTACTTC; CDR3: CASRGDSYEQYF
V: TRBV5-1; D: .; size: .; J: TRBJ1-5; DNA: TGCGCCAGCAGCGCCGATTCGGACGGACTAGGCAATCAGCCCCAGCATTTT; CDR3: CASSADSDGLGNQPQHF
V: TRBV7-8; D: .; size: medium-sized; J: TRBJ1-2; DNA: TGTGCCAGCAGCTCCGGGGGCTATGGCTACACCTTC; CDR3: CASSSGGYGYTF
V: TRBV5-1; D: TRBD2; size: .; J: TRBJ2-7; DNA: TGCGCCAGCAGCTTGGAGGCGGGAGGCGGATACGAGCAGTACTTC; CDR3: CASSLEAGGGYEQYF
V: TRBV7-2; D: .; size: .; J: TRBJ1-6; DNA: TGTGCCAGCAGCTTCACGGCGCTGGGGTATAATTCACCCCTCCACTTT; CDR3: CASSFTALGYNSPLHF
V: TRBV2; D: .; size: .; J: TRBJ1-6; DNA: TGTGCCAGCAGTGCCGTGAGCTCCTATAATTCACCCCTCCACTTT; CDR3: CASSAVSSYNSPLHF
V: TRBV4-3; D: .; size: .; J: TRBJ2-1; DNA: TGCGCCAGCAGCCAAGAGGAAGGGAGAGACTACTACTACAATGAGCAGTTCTTC; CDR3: CASSQEEGRDYYYNEQFF
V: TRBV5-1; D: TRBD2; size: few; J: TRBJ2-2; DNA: TGCGCCAGCAGCTTGTTCGCGGGGGACGGGGAGCTGTTTTTT; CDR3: CASSLFAGDGELFF
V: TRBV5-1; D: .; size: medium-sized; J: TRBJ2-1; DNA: TGCGCCAGCAGCTTGGGACAGGTGGACAATGAGCAGTTCTTC; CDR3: CASSLGQVDNEQFF
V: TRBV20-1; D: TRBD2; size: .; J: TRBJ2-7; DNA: TGCAGTGCTAGTGGCGGGAGTTCGACCTACGAGCAGTACTTC; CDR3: CSASGGSSTYEQYF
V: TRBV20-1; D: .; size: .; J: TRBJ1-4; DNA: TGCAGTGCTGGTGGCAGGAGGCACGAAAAACTGTTTTTT; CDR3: CSAGGRRHEKLFF
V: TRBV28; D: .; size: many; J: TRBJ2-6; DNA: TGTGCCAGCAGTCCCGGAGGGTGGTCTGGGGCCAACGTCCTGACTTTC; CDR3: CASSPGGWSGANVLTF
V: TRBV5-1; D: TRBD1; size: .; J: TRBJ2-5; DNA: TGCGCCAGCAGCACGGACAGGGGGCCCGGGGATCGAGAGACCCAGTACTTC; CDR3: CASSTDRGPGDRETQYF
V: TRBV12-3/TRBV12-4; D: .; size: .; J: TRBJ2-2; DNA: TGTGCCAGCGCAAAGGAACAGGGAATCGGGGAGCTGTTTTTT; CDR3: CASAKEQGIGELFF